Presented here are 3 T cell receptor beta chains from one specimen sequenced in a study of blood T cell repertoires in COVID-19. TCRdb's copy holds only in-frame clones and misses some; the assay was immunoSEQ multiplex PCR. The repertoire holds some 80,000 clones, with approximately 90% as singletons. The sample consisted of peripheral blood. These receptors were collected from a man between 50 and 59 years old with COVID-19, enrolled during active disease.

Only one count was recorded for this clone. The chain combines TRBV5-4 with TRBJ2-5; 12 bases fit TRBD2. CDR3 length: 14 amino acids. Germline V CDR1 and CDR2: SGHNT, YYREEE (reference sequence). J lost 4 bases, V lost 4 bases, and 2 bases had no gene match. The DNA for the CDR3 is TGTGCCAGCAGCACACTAGCGGGAGGAGAGACCCAGTACTTC. Amino acid sequence: CASSTLAGGETQYF.

The chain couples TRBV5-5 to TRBJ1-5, with 7 bases that match TRBD1. Germline values: CDR1 SGHKS, CDR2 YYEKEE (reference sequence). The CDR3 sequence is 13 residues long. V shed 4 bases, J shed 6 bases, and the junction held 4 bases outside the gene matches. The CDR3, as DNA: TGTGCCAGCAGCCTAACAGGGGTTCAGCCCCAGCATTTT. The encoded protein is CASSLTGVQPQHF.

The chain has TRBV28 and TRBJ1-5, with D maybe TRBD1 (5 bases). The germline V and J ends were trimmed by 2 bases and 4 bases, with 9 bases remaining between them. This CDR3 is 14 amino acids long. Germline V lookup: CDR1 MDHEN, CDR2 SYDVKM. The CDR3 here is CASSLGTANQPQHF. CDR3 DNA: TGTGCCAGCAGTTTAGGGACTGCTAATCAGCCCCAGCATTTT. The whole variable domain, remainder taken from reference TRBV28 and TRBJ1-5, is DVKVTQSSRYLVKRTGEKVFLECVQDMDHENMFWYRQDPGLGLRLIYFSYDVKMKEKGDIPEGYSVSREKKERFSLILESASTNQTSMYLCASSLGTANQPQHFGDGTRLSIL.